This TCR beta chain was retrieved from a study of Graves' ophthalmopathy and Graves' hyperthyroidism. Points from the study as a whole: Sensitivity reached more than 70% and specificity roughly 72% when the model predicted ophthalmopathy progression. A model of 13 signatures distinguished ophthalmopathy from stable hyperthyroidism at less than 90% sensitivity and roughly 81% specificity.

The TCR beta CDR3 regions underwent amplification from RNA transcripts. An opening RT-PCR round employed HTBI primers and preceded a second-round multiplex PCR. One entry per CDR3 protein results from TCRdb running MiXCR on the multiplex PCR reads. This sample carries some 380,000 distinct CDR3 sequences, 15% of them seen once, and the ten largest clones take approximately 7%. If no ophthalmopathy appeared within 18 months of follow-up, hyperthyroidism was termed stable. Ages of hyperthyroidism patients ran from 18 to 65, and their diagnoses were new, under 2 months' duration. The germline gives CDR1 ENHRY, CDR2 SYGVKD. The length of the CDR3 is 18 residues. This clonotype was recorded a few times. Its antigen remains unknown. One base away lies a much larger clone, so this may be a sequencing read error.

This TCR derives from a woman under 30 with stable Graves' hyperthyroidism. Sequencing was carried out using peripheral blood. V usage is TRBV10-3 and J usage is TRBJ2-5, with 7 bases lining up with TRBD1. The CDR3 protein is CAISELWDSSFWGETKYF. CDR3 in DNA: TGTGCCATCAGTGAGCTGTGGGACAGTTCCTTTTGGGGAGAGACCAAGTACTTC.